This entry describes one T cell receptor (beta chain). Its antigen remains unknown. These data belong to a study of shared clonotypes between healthy human individuals. Overall study findings and caveats: On the whole, naive subsets had larger estimated richness than memory subsets had. Rarefaction analysis demonstrated incomplete sorted-subset sequencing notwithstanding large depth.

This CDR3 is built from 15 residues. V gave up 3 bases and J gave up 3 bases, with 12 bases separating them. Sequencing was performed with immunoSEQ multiplex PCR; in TCRdb, only in-frame clones are kept and a portion is missing. The table lists a few hundred thousand clones, more than 95% of them singletons. Sequences were obtained from naive CD4+ T cells sorted from blood. The subset was: CD45RA+ positively selected. The receptor comes from a woman in her 30s in good health. The chain uses TRBV23-1 and TRBJ1-3; maybe TRBD1 (5 bases). TRBV23-1 is annotated as an ORF whose role is uncertain. CDR3 region: CASSHLAGCGNTIYF. The CDR3 nucleotides read TGCGCCAGCAGTCACCTGGCAGGGTGTGGAAACACCATATATTTT.